This TCR beta chain was sequenced for a study of blood T cells in healthy people across ages. PCR was performed a second time for about 7 to 11 cycles using a sample-barcoded 5' primer and a J-beta primer mix. TCRdb recomputed calls from the 5' RACE reads with MiXCR, one row per CDR3 protein. The sample includes under 2,000,000 distinct CDR3 sequences, about 50% of them seen just once. The CDR3 length is 16 residues. Trimming removed 5 bases at V and 6 bases at J, with 21 bases between. The germline V gene encodes CDR1 SGHTA and CDR2 FQGTGA. The sequencing input was blood. The chain employs TRBV7-3 and TRBJ2-3, with D perhaps matching TRBD1 (5 bases). The origin of this receptor is a woman between 40 and 50 years old in good health. The DNA for the CDR3 is TGTGCCAGCAGCCCCAGGACAAGCCCCAACGCGGATACGCAGTATTTT. It encodes CASSPRTSPNADTQYF.